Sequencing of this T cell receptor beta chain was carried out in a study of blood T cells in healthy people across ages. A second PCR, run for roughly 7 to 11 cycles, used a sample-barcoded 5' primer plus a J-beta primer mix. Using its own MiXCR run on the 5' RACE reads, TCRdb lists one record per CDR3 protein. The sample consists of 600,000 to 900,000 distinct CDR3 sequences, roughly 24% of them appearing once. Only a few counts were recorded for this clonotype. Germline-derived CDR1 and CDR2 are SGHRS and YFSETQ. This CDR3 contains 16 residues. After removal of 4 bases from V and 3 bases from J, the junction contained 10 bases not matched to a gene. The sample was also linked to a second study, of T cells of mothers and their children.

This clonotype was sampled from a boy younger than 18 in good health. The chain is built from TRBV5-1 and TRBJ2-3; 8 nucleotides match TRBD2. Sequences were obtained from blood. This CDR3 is CASSIGLAGWTDTQYF. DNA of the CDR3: TGCGCCAGCAGCATTGGATTAGCGGGGTGGACAGATACGCAGTATTTT.